A single sample gave rise to the 5 T cell receptor beta chains below, sequenced in a study of T cells in Graves' hyperthyroidism and ophthalmopathy. TCR beta CDR3 sequences were amplified from RNA transcripts. Initially, a first-round RT-PCR of the TCR CDR3 employed the HTBI primer set. TCRdb itself ran the multiplex PCR reads through MiXCR, one entry per CDR3 protein. The table includes around 340,000 distinct CDR3 sequences, approximately 15% detected once. The material sequenced was blood. The receptors were sampled from a woman in her 30s with Graves' hyperthyroidism.

The table lists this clonotype with a few counts. With a much larger clone just one base away, this may be a read error. The rearrangement joins TRBV12-3 or TRBV12-4 to TRBJ1-2; D unresolved. This CDR3 is built from 15 residues. V lost 3 bases and J 2 bases, leaving 13 bases between the germline ends. CDR3 in amino acids: CASSFTGRGNYGYTF. CDR3 coding DNA: TGTGCCAGCAGTTTCACGGGGAGAGGGAACTATGGCTACACCTTC.

The chain uses TRBV5-1 and TRBJ2-7; possibly TRBD2 for D (6 bases). The length of the CDR3 is 13 residues. The germline V gene has CDR1 SGHRS and CDR2 YFSETQ. Trimming removed 7 bases at V and 2 bases at J, with 13 bases between. The chain's CDR3 is CASSSRRAYEQYF. CDR3 DNA: TGCGCCAGCTCTAGCAGGAGGGCCTACGAGCAGTACTTC.

Details on this clonotype: A much larger clone lies one base from this, so it may be a read error. V gene TRBV5-1 combines with J gene TRBJ2-3; no definite D call. Germline V gene sequence: CDR1 SGHRS, CDR2 YFSETQ. The CDR3 spans 13 residues. V lost 7 bases, J lost 8 bases, and 17 bases lay in between. CDR3 region: CASAPWAAGTQYF. The CDR3, as DNA: TGCGCCAGCGCCCCTTGGGCTGCAGGTACGCAGTATTTT.

The V gene is TRBV2, the J gene TRBJ2-1; 10 nucleotides align to TRBD2. J gave up 5 bases and V 9 bases, and 7 bases lay outside the gene matches. Germline V gene sequence: CDR1 SNHLY, CDR2 FYNNEI. The CDR3 has 14 amino acids. In DNA form, the CDR3 reads TGTGCCAGGGAGAAGCGGGAGGGCCACAATGAGCAGTTCTTC. Translated, it gives CAREKREGHNEQFF.

This clonotype was counted a few times. The chain is built from TRBV13 and TRBJ2-7; 8 bases are shared with TRBD2. The CDR3 is 14 amino acids. Germline V gene lookup returns CDR1 PRHDT and CDR2 FYEKMQ (reference sequence). With 8 bases clipped from V and 6 bases from J, the junction kept 12 bases outside the gene matches. In DNA form, the CDR3 reads TGTGCCAGCCCCCTGGTAGCGGGACGGTGCGAGCAGTACTTC. It codes for CASPLVAGRCEQYF.